The 10 T cell receptor beta chains given below trace back to one sample, sequenced in a study of cytomegalovirus exposure and HLA in healthy donors. The primer mix had 60 Vbeta and 13 Jbeta primers. Using immunoSEQ multiplex PCR, the repertoire was profiled, and TCRdb retains in-frame clones only, with some absent. Here the sample spans more than 150,000 clones, 70% to 80% being singletons. The specimen sequenced was PBMCs. These receptors were obtained from a middle-aged man in good health and CMV-seronegative.

This clone was observed a few times. This sequence joins TRBV6-1 and TRBJ1-1; D may be TRBD1 (5 bases). CDR1 and CDR2 (germline): MNHNS, SASEGT. The CDR3 spans 13 residues. V was clipped by 7 bases and J by 3 bases, with 12 bases between them. The CDR3 sequence: CASTSGYDTEAFF. CDR3 nucleotide sequence: TGTGCCAGCACATCAGGGTATGACACTGAAGCTTTCTTT.

V gene TRBV25-1 combines with J gene TRBJ2-1, with a tentative D call TRBD1 (5 bases). V was cut by 1 base and J by 4 bases, with 11 bases left in between. The CDR3 runs 15 residues. Per germline, CDR1 MGHDK and CDR2 SYGVNS. The CDR3 sequence: CASSESRATYNEQFF. CDR3 nucleotides: TGTGCCAGCAGTGAATCCAGGGCCACTTACAATGAGCAGTTCTTC.

This chain joins TRBV7-9 and TRBJ1-3; 7 bases are shared with TRBD1. There are 15 residues in the CDR3. Trimming cost V 5 bases and J 4 bases; bases outside gene matches: 8. Germline CDR1 is SEHNR and CDR2 is FQNEAQ (reference sequence). The CDR3, as DNA: TGTGCCAGCAGCCCCCAGGGACAGCTAGGAAACACCATATATTTT. This sequence encodes CASSPQGQLGNTIYF.

In this sample, this clone turned up once. The chain joins TRBV29-1 to TRBJ2-7; 8 bases fit TRBD2. Germline V gives CDR1 SQVTM, CDR2 ANQGSEA. Trimming took 6 bases from V and 2 from J; bases not matched to a gene: 12. This CDR3 spans 15 amino acids. This CDR3 reads CSVYRRGGPAYEQYF. The CDR3 bases are TGCAGCGTCTACAGACGGGGGGGGCCGGCCTACGAGCAGTACTTC.

This chain joins TRBV30 and TRBJ2-7; D gene unclear. This CDR3 contains 13 residues. Trimming took off 0 bases at V and 7 bases at J, with 13 bases between the two ends. Per germline, CDR1 GTSNPN and CDR2 SVGIG (reference sequence). CDR3 coding DNA: TGTGCCTGGAGTGTACTGTCCGGAGAGGAGCAGTACTTC. This translates into CAWSVLSGEEQYF.

The chain is built from TRBV27 and TRBJ2-7; D is possibly TRBD2 (6 bases). Trimming stripped 6 bases from V and 3 bases from J, with 12 bases between. The CDR3 has 13 amino acids. Germline V gene data show CDR1 as MNHEY and CDR2 as SMNVEV (reference sequence). The CDR3, as DNA: TGTGCCAGCAGCCCCGGGAGACACTACGAGCAGTACTTC. Translation gives CASSPGRHYEQYF.

Regarding this clone: The junction departs from germline at one end; a sequencing error may be responsible. This chain's CDR3 is CASSQPSGTSGSF. CDR3 sequence (DNA): TGTGCCAGCAGCCAACCTTCGGGGACTAGCGGGAGCTTC. The J gene is TRBJ2-7, the V gene TRBV7-9; 14 bases agree with TRBD2. Germline CDR1 SEHNR, CDR2 FQNEAQ (reference sequence). This CDR3 has 13 amino acids. Full variable domain (remainder filled in from reference TRBV7-9 and TRBJ2-7): DTGVSQNPRHKITKRGQNVTFRCDPISEHNRLYWYRQTLGQGPEFLTYFQNEAQLEKSRLLSDRFSAERPKGSFSTLEIQRTEQGDSAMYLCASSQPSGTSGSFGPGTRLTVT.

Note on this clone: An end of the junction differs from the germline gene, which may be a read error. V usage is TRBV4-1 and J usage is TRBJ1-1; D is unclear. The CDR3 consists of 14 residues. The germline gives CDR1 MGHRA, CDR2 YSYEKL. The CDR3 region is CASSQVSREAEAFF. The DNA of the CDR3 is TGTGCCAGCAGCCAAGTAAGTCGCGAAGCTGAAGCTTTCTTT.

The V and J genes are TRBV7-2 and TRBJ2-1; 10 nucleotides line up with TRBD2. CDR1 SGHTA and CDR2 FQGNSA come from the germline V gene. The CDR3 contains 15 residues. With 4 bases clipped from V and 5 bases from J, the junction kept 5 bases outside the gene matches. The CDR3 reads CASSSGLAAHNEQFF. The CDR3 DNA sequence: TGTGCCAGCAGCTCAGGACTAGCGGCTCACAATGAGCAGTTCTTC.

The rearrangement joins TRBV27 to TRBJ2-2; 9 bases match TRBD2. The CDR3 is 16 amino acids. In germline, CDR1 is MNHEY, CDR2 SMNVEV (reference sequence). Trimming at V came to 2 bases and at J to 3 bases, leaving 4 bases not matched to a gene. CDR3 loop: CASSLKTSGYTGELFF. CDR3 bases: TGTGCCAGCAGTTTAAAGACTAGCGGATACACCGGGGAGCTGTTTTTT.